The 21 T cell receptor beta chains below all came from one sample that was sequenced in a study of response to subunit inactivated influenza vaccine (dated by TCRdb to the late 2010s). The library was obtained by RT-PCR. TCRdb names Illumina HiSeq 2500 as the instrument used. TCRdb reprocessed the public reads (quality trimming at Q25 with fastp, clone calling with MiXCR) and kept in-frame beta chains. Rows are unified per CDR3 protein, each entry keeping the most common DNA and genes. The sample table records 540,000 or so distinct CDR3 sequences; 13% of these occur just once. The ten largest account for less than 15% of the sample. According to the study, the label for this sample's time point signals: approximately 40 days after influenza vaccine administration. Sequenced material: PBMCs from blood, taken roughly 47 days after vaccination. These receptors were obtained from a man over 45 who received an inactivated influenza vaccine. Donor details come from another sample of the same person, matched by shared clones.

This clonotype came up many times. The rearrangement links TRBV7-2 to TRBJ2-3, with D possibly TRBD2 on 6 matching bases. Trimming shortened V by 5 bases and J by 10 bases, and 22 bases separated the two germline ends. Looked up from germline, CDR1 is SGHTA and CDR2 is FQGNSA. This CDR3 has 15 amino acids. CDR3 in DNA: TGTGCCAGCAGCCCTTTCGGGGGAGGACTCATGGCGCAGTATTTT. This translates into CASSPFGGGLMAQYF. Variable domain in full (rest from reference TRBV7-2 and TRBJ2-3): GAGVSQSPSNKVTEKGKDVELRCDPISGHTALYWYRQSLGQGLEFLIYFQGNSAPDKSGLPSDRFSAERTGGSVSTLTIQRTQQEDSAVYLCASSPFGGGLMAQYFGPGTRLTVL.

This clonotype was picked up a small number of times. The chain is built from TRBV24-1 and TRBJ2-1; no reliable D call. Trimming removed 5 bases at V and 4 bases at J, with 8 bases between. This CDR3 comprises 13 residues. The germline CDR1 and CDR2 sequences are KGHDR and SFDVKD. The CDR3 loop reads CATSGTAYNEQFF. The CDR3 nucleotides are TGTGCCACCAGTGGTACGGCTTACAATGAGCAGTTCTTC.

This clonotype showed up just a few times. This rearrangement joins TRBV20-1 to TRBJ2-7, with TRBD1 matching over 7 bases. Unmatched junction bases numbered 13, after V lost 4 bases and J lost 7 bases. The germline CDR1 and CDR2 sequences are DFQATT and SNEGSKA (reference sequence). The CDR3 spans 14 residues. This chain's CDR3 is CSAIKTGVQSEQYF. The DNA for the CDR3 is TGCAGTGCTATAAAAACAGGGGTACAATCGGAGCAGTACTTC.

This sequence joins TRBV5-1 and TRBJ1-3; no firm D call. Germline CDR1 SGHRS, CDR2 YFSETQ. The CDR3 consists of 13 residues. Trimming took off 3 bases at V and 6 bases at J, with 10 bases between the two ends. In DNA form, the CDR3 reads TGCGCCAGCAGCTCCCCCCCGTCAAACACCATATATTTT. This codes for CASSSPPSNTIYF.

This sequence joins TRBV29-1 and TRBJ1-1; D perhaps matches TRBD1 (5 bases). V gave up 6 bases and J gave up 0 bases, with 14 bases separating them. The V gene's germline CDR1 is SQVTM and CDR2 ANQGSEA. The CDR3 covers 14 residues. CDR3: CSVWLGGVNTEAFF. DNA for the CDR3: TGCAGCGTGTGGCTTGGGGGGGTGAACACTGAAGCTTTCTTT.

This clonotype was seen a few times. The chain uses TRBV20-1 and TRBJ2-7; D assignment may be TRBD1 or TRBD2 (5 bases each). Germline values: CDR1 DFQATT, CDR2 SNEGSKA (reference sequence). V was shortened by 4 bases and J by 3 bases, with 16 bases between the two germline ends. This CDR3 spans 14 amino acids. The CDR3, as DNA: TGCAGTGCTACACCGGGACGGATAAACTACGAGCAGTACTTC. It encodes CSATPGRINYEQYF.

The chain couples TRBV12-3 or TRBV12-4 to TRBJ1-2; D possibly corresponds to TRBD1 (5 bases). This CDR3 region has 14 residues. Between the trimmed V and J ends, which lost 0 bases and 8 bases, there was a span of 13 bases. CDR3 DNA sequence: TGTGCCAGCAGTTTAGCAGGGGCGAACGGGGGCTACACCTTC. Amino acid sequence: CASSLAGANGGYTF.

The genes are TRBV6-5 and TRBJ1-3, with no clear D. The CDR3 covers 16 residues. Trimming took 2 bases from V and 0 from J, leaving 11 bases between them. Germline V gives CDR1 MNHEY, CDR2 SVGAGI. The CDR3 sequence is CASSYTSGPSGNTIYF. DNA for the CDR3: TGTGCCAGCAGTTACACCTCAGGCCCCTCTGGAAACACCATATATTTT.

This chain connects TRBV11-2 to TRBJ2-7; perhaps TRBD1 as D (6 bases). CDR3 size: 15 residues. The V gene's germline CDR1 is SGHAT and CDR2 FQNNGV. With 4 bases removed from V and 3 bases from J, the gap between germline ends came to 16 bases. CDR3 region: CASSSGTRTFYEQYF. DNA for the CDR3: TGTGCCAGCAGCTCCGGGACAAGGACCTTCTACGAGCAGTACTTC.

This clonotype was observed a handful of times. CDR3 loop: CASSENSGTETQYF. CDR3 in DNA: TGTGCCAGCAGTGAAAACAGTGGTACTGAGACCCAGTACTTC. The chain couples TRBV25-1 to TRBJ2-5; D not certain. Germline V gives CDR1 MGHDK, CDR2 SYGVNS. There are 14 residues in the CDR3. V was shortened by 2 bases and J by 5 bases, with 12 bases between the two germline ends. The full variable domain, rest sourced from reference TRBV25-1 and TRBJ2-5, is EADIYQTPRYLVIGTGKKITLECSQTMGHDKMYWYQQDPGMELHLIHYSYGVNSTEKGDLSSESTVSRIRTEHFPLTLESARPSHTSQYLCASSENSGTETQYFGPGTRLLVL.

This sequence joins TRBV7-6 and TRBJ1-1; no firm D call. V gave up 2 bases and J gave up 10 bases, with 14 bases separating them. Per the germline V gene, CDR1 is SGHVS and CDR2 is FNYEAQ. CDR3 length equals 13 residues. Here the CDR3 reads CASSLQPGQAAFF. The CDR3 DNA reads as TGTGCCAGCAGCTTACAGCCGGGCCAGGCAGCTTTCTTT.

This rearrangement joins TRBV27 to TRBJ1-2; 7 nucleotides line up with TRBD1. CDR1 and CDR2 from the germline V gene are MNHEY and SMNVEV (reference sequence). The CDR3 contains 14 residues. After removal of 3 bases from V and 8 bases from J, the junction contained 9 bases not matched to a gene. CDR3 residues: CASSFSTGLGGYTF. The CDR3 DNA reads as TGTGCCAGCAGTTTCTCGACAGGGCTCGGGGGCTACACCTTC.

This clonotype was observed a few times. The rearrangement joins TRBV20-1 to TRBJ1-2; TRBD1 matches 7 bases. In germline, CDR1 is DFQATT, CDR2 SNEGSKA (reference sequence). V trimming: 4 bases; J trimming: 7 bases; junction bases outside the gene matches: 12. This CDR3 is 14 amino acids long. CDR3 in DNA: TGCAGTGCTACTGAAAGACAGGGTCCTAGTGGCTACACCTTC. Amino acid sequence: CSATERQGPSGYTF.

CDR3 sequence: CATSDPGQKGTDTQYF. As DNA, the CDR3 is TGTGCCACCAGTGATCCAGGACAGAAGGGCACAGATACGCAGTATTTT. The chain employs TRBV24-1 and TRBJ2-3; possibly TRBD1 for D (6 bases). The V gene lost 3 bases and the J gene lost 1 base, with 13 bases spanning the gap. The CDR3 has 16 residues. CDR1 is KGHDR, CDR2 SFDVKD, per germline.

There are a few counts of this clonotype. The chain couples TRBV24-1 to TRBJ2-3; unclear D gene. Trimming shortened V by 6 bases and J by 6 bases, and 9 bases separated the two germline ends. CDR3 length: 12 residues. CDR1 and CDR2 from the germline V gene are KGHDR and SFDVKD. CDR3 in amino acids: CATSNLADTQYF. The CDR3 coding sequence is TGTGCCACCAGTAATCTCGCGGATACGCAGTATTTT.

A few counts support this clonotype. The chain carries TRBV27 and TRBJ2-7; 10 bases are shared with TRBD1. Germline CDR1 and CDR2: MNHEY and SMNVEV (reference sequence). This CDR3 spans 14 amino acids. With V trimmed by 4 bases and J by 5 bases, 5 bases remained unmatched. The CDR3 loop reads CASSYRDRGHEQYF. The CDR3 bases are TGTGCCAGCAGTTACCGGGACAGGGGACACGAGCAGTACTTC.

The sample holds many counts of this clonotype. V gene TRBV7-8 combines with J gene TRBJ2-7; D remains ambiguous. Trimming left V 1 base short and J 3 bases short, with 7 bases between. The CDR3 totals 13 residues. Germline V CDR1 and CDR2: SGHVS, FQNEAQ. Here the CDR3 reads CASSLVSIYEQYF. CDR3 sequence (DNA): TGTGCCAGCAGCTTAGTCTCTATCTACGAGCAGTACTTC.

This sequence joins TRBV4-3 and TRBJ2-3; 8 nucleotides match TRBD2. CDR3 length: 17 residues. The J segment lost 5 bases and the V segment lost 0 bases, leaving 10 bases of the junction unmatched. Germline-derived CDR1 and CDR2 are LGHNA and YSLEER. The CDR3 loop is CASSQDHPGGPVDTQYF. The CDR3 coding sequence is TGCGCCAGCAGCCAAGATCATCCGGGGGGGCCGGTAGATACGCAGTATTTT.

This clonotype was detected a few times. The rearrangement joins TRBV20-1 to TRBJ2-3; 10 bases map to TRBD2. CDR3 length equals 16 residues. J lost 3 bases, V lost 3 bases, and 9 bases had no gene match. Germline V gene lookup returns CDR1 DFQATT and CDR2 SNEGSKA (reference sequence). The CDR3 nucleotides are TGCAGTGCTAGGACCCGGACTAGCGGAAGGACAGATACGCAGTATTTT. Translation gives CSARTRTSGRTDTQYF.

In DNA, the CDR3 is TGTGCCAGCACCTCCAAATACGAGCAGTACTTC. Encoded protein: CASTSKYEQYF. The chain carries TRBV6-2 or TRBV6-3 and TRBJ2-7; D remains ambiguous. The CDR3 runs 11 residues. V lost 7 bases and J 4 bases, leaving 8 bases between the germline ends. CDR1 is MNHEY, CDR2 SVGEGT, per germline.

This clonotype was observed a few times. This sequence joins TRBV7-6 and TRBJ2-7; D ambiguous. Germline CDR1 reads SGHVS; CDR2 reads FNYEAQ. The CDR3 extends over 13 amino acids. Trimming removed 4 bases from V and 4 bases from J, with 11 bases in between. The DNA for the CDR3 is TGTGCCAGCAGCTCCCAAGACAAGTACGAGCAGTACTTC. It is translated as CASSSQDKYEQYF.